Included here is one T cell receptor (beta chain) sequence, with context. Germline V lookup: CDR1 ENHRY, CDR2 SYGVKD. The V gene lost 0 bases and the J gene lost 3 bases, with 5 bases spanning the gap. The CDR3 is 13 residues long. Time point noted: persistent/refractory GD, antithyroid drugs over 5 years with positive TRAb. Preparation of the TCR library used RNA extracted from PBMCs. The data stem from a study of regulatory T cells in long-lasting Graves disease. Building of the TCR beta libraries involved iRepertoire HTBI primers and Arm-PCR of CDR3 regions. One entry per CDR3 protein results from TCRdb running MiXCR on the multiplex PCR reads. The sample has around 460,000 distinct CDR3 sequences, roughly 21% seen once.

The receptor was derived from a female donor with Graves disease. The chain joins TRBV10-3 to TRBJ1-2; unclear D gene. This specimen consisted of peripheral blood mononuclear cells (PBMCs), obtained when the disease was refractory, from a patient treated with antithyroid drugs. The CDR3 sequence: CAISESADYGYTF. DNA of the CDR3: TGTGCCATCAGTGAGTCGGCAGACTATGGCTACACCTTC.